The 21 T cell receptor beta chains given below trace back to one sample, sequenced in a study of T cells after yellow fever vaccination. One entry per CDR3 protein, called by TCRdb with MiXCR from the 5' RACE reads. In the table there are around 610,000 distinct CDR3 sequences, 13% of which are singletons. This material consisted of PBMCs, taken on the day of the yellow fever booster vaccination. The source is a man aged 25 to 40 who received the YFV17D yellow fever vaccine.

This clonotype was observed a few times. The rearrangement uses TRBV20-1 and TRBJ1-2, with 9 bases lining up with TRBD1. Per the germline V gene, CDR1 is DFQATT and CDR2 is SNEGSKA (reference sequence). The CDR3 contains 13 residues. V shed 3 bases and J 8 bases; nucleotides not matched to a gene: 7. Here the CDR3 reads CSASPRTGEGYTF. As DNA, the CDR3 is TGCAGTGCTAGCCCACGGACAGGGGAGGGCTACACCTTC.

The table lists this clonotype with a few counts. This rearrangement joins TRBV25-1 to TRBJ2-7; the D gene could be TRBD1 or TRBD2 (7 bases each). CDR3 length: 19 residues. Germline loops: CDR1 MGHDK, CDR2 SYGVNS. V lost 1 base, J lost 2 bases, and 24 bases lay in between. The CDR3 nucleotides are TGTGCCAGCAGTGAATTCTTAAGGGGGCAGGGCGGGAGCCCCTACGAGCAGTACTTC. This encodes CASSEFLRGQGGSPYEQYF.

This clonotype was picked up a small number of times. CDR3 in DNA: TGCGCCAGCAGTGACCCCCCACAGATCGGGGAAAAACTGTTTTTT. It is translated as CASSDPPQIGEKLFF. The rearrangement uses TRBV10-2 and TRBJ1-4, with D hard to call. CDR3 length equals 15 residues. V shed 3 bases and J shed 8 bases, with 16 bases lying between them. Germline V gene lookup returns CDR1 WSHSY and CDR2 SAAADI.

The chain combines TRBV4-2 with TRBJ2-5; 7 positions agree with TRBD2. The V gene's germline CDR1 is LGHNA and CDR2 YNFKEQ. V lost 0 bases to trimming and J lost 0 bases; unmatched junction nucleotides: 4. This CDR3 spans 16 amino acids. In DNA form, the CDR3 reads TGTGCCAGCAGCCAAGAACCGGGACTATACCAAGAGACCCAGTACTTC. It encodes CASSQEPGLYQETQYF.

This clonotype was observed a handful of times. The gene calls are TRBV3-1 and TRBJ2-7; possibly TRBD1 for D (5 bases). Germline CDR1 LGHDT, CDR2 YNNKEL (reference sequence). The CDR3 extends over 15 amino acids. V shed 3 bases and J shed 2 bases, with 14 bases lying between them. The CDR3 reads CASSHPRDSPYEQYF. CDR3 bases: TGTGCCAGCAGCCATCCCAGGGATAGCCCCTACGAGCAGTACTTC.

V is TRBV30 and J is TRBJ2-2, with TRBD2 matching 11 bases. The CDR3 loop spans 15 amino acids. Germline values: CDR1 GTSNPN, CDR2 SVGIG (reference sequence). V trimming: 0 bases; J trimming: 5 bases; junction bases outside the gene matches: 2. In DNA, the CDR3 is TGTGCCTGGAGTGTCCGACTAGCGGGGACCGGGGAGCTGTTTTTT. Protein: CAWSVRLAGTGELFF.

This clonotype was picked up a small number of times. The V call is TRBV30, the J call TRBJ1-2, with 8 bases identical to TRBD1. V lost 0 bases to trimming and J lost 8 bases; unmatched junction nucleotides: 8. The CDR3 sequence is 14 residues long. The germline V gene encodes CDR1 GTSNPN and CDR2 SVGIG (reference sequence). CDR3 protein: CAWSVIQGAKGYTF. The DNA for the CDR3 is TGTGCCTGGAGTGTCATTCAGGGGGCGAAGGGCTACACCTTC. Drawing the rest from reference TRBV30 and TRBJ1-2, the complete variable domain is SQTIHQWPATLVQPVGSPLSLECTVEGTSNPNLYWYRQAAGRGLQLLFYSVGIGQISSEVPQNLSASRPQDRQFILSSKKLLLSDSGFYLCAWSVIQGAKGYTFGSGTRLTVV.

Worth noting for this clonotype: The junction departs from the called germline gene at one end, perhaps through a read error. This sequence joins TRBV7-2 and TRBJ2-3; possibly TRBD2 for D (6 bases). CDR3 length: 15 residues. Germline CDR1 SGHTA, CDR2 FQGNSA. The CDR3 DNA follows: TGTGCCAGCAGGTTAGGGACTCTTAACACAGATACGCAGTATTTT. It translates to CASRLGTLNTDTQYF.

V usage is TRBV4-2 and J usage is TRBJ1-5; D is unresolved. The V and J ends lost 1 base and 15 bases respectively, with 16 bases between them. The CDR3 consists of 13 residues. CDR1 is LGHNA, CDR2 YNFKEQ, per germline. This CDR3 reads CASSQAEDPRRHF. The CDR3 coding sequence is TGTGCCAGCAGCCAAGCGGAGGACCCCAGGAGGCATTTT.

J is TRBJ1-3 and V is TRBV4-3; a possible D gene is TRBD1 (6 bases). Germline V lookup: CDR1 LGHNA, CDR2 YSLEER. This CDR3 comprises 15 residues. The V gene lost 0 bases and the J gene lost 4 bases, with 10 bases spanning the gap. DNA for the CDR3: TGCGCCAGCAGCCAAGACAGGGGTTACGGAAACACCATATATTTT. Protein: CASSQDRGYGNTIYF.

The chain links TRBV20-1 to TRBJ2-1; D is possibly TRBD1 (6 bases). This CDR3 has 15 residues. The germline gives CDR1 DFQATT, CDR2 SNEGSKA (reference sequence). Deletions cut 3 bases from V and 3 bases from J, with 15 bases between. The CDR3: CSARGQGSFYNEQFF. CDR3 coding DNA: TGCAGTGCTAGGGGTCAGGGGAGCTTCTACAATGAGCAGTTCTTC.

This clonotype was recorded many times. V gene TRBV30 combines with J gene TRBJ2-1; D may be TRBD1 (5 bases). Deletions cut 0 bases from V and 12 bases from J, with 9 bases between. The CDR3 runs to 11 residues. In germline, CDR1 is GTSNPN, CDR2 SVGIG (reference sequence). CDR3 nucleotide sequence: TGTGCCTGGAGTGTTGACAGCTTGCAGTTCTTC. It yields the protein CAWSVDSLQFF.

The chain uses TRBV5-1 and TRBJ2-6, with 7 positions matching TRBD1. The J segment lost 4 bases and the V segment lost 1 base, leaving 8 bases of the junction unmatched. Germline V CDR1 and CDR2: SGHRS, YFSETQ. This CDR3 comprises 17 residues. The DNA for the CDR3 is TGCGCCAGCAGCTTGACAGGGGTCGCTAACGGGGCCAACGTCCTGACTTTC. Protein product: CASSLTGVANGANVLTF.

This chain uses TRBV20-1 with TRBJ1-4, with D possibly matching TRBD1 (5 bases). Trimming left V 6 bases short and J 2 bases short, with 10 bases between. From germline, CDR1 is DFQATT and CDR2 SNEGSKA (reference sequence). The length of the CDR3 is 13 residues. The CDR3 here is CSALGQTNEKLFF. The CDR3, as DNA: TGCAGTGCCCTGGGGCAGACTAATGAAAAACTGTTTTTT.

The chain recombines TRBV7-6 with TRBJ2-2; D ambiguous. The germline V gene encodes CDR1 SGHVS and CDR2 FNYEAQ. The CDR3 is made up of 15 amino acids. V was trimmed by 5 bases and J by 0 bases, leaving 10 bases between them. CDR3 coding DNA: TGTGCCAGCAGCATGGAGACTTCGAACACCGGGGAGCTGTTTTTT. Translated, it gives CASSMETSNTGELFF.

About this clonotype itself: Because it lacks the conserved phenylalanine or tryptophan at the end, this CDR3 is likely a read error. The chain links TRBV19 to TRBJ2-7; 9 positions agree with TRBD1. The CDR3 covers 14 residues. V gave up 4 bases and J gave up 6 bases; unmatched junction bases: 7. Per germline, CDR1 LNHDA and CDR2 SQIVND (reference sequence). CDR3 coding DNA: TGTGCCAGTAGTACTGGGACAGGGTTTGGCGAGCAGTACATC. Translated, it gives CASSTGTGFGEQYI.

This clonotype has a handful of counts. The rearrangement joins TRBV19 to TRBJ1-5; D gene unclear. V was pared by 3 bases and J by 4 bases, with 16 bases between. This CDR3 comprises 16 residues. Germline CDR1 and CDR2: LNHDA and SQIVND (reference sequence). In DNA, the CDR3 is TGTGCCAGTAGTATCCGGGCCACCTCCCCAAATCAGCCCCAGCATTTT. Encoded protein: CASSIRATSPNQPQHF.

In its sample, this clonotype was seen a few times. CDR3 protein: CASSVAPAPVYEQYF. The DNA of the CDR3 is TGTGCCAGCAGCGTAGCCCCAGCCCCCGTTTACGAGCAGTACTTC. The gene calls are TRBV9 and TRBJ2-7; D uncertain. V was trimmed by 0 bases and J by 4 bases, leaving 14 bases between them. This CDR3 spans 15 amino acids. CDR1 and CDR2 (germline): SGDLS, YYNGEE. Supplemented by reference TRBV9 and TRBJ2-7, the full variable domain reads DSGVTQTPKHLITATGQRVTLRCSPRSGDLSVYWYQQSLDQGLQFLIQYYNGEERAKGNILERFSAQQFPDLHSELNLSSLELGDSALYFCASSVAPAPVYEQYFGPGTRLTVT.

A few counts support this clonotype. This chain joins TRBV5-4 and TRBJ1-1; no clear D gene. The CDR3 contains 13 residues. CDR1 and CDR2 from the germline V gene are SGHNT and YYREEE (reference sequence). V shed 0 bases and J shed 4 bases, with 7 bases lying between them. CDR3 sequence reads: CASSLDQRTEAFF. The CDR3 DNA reads as TGTGCCAGCAGCTTGGATCAGCGCACTGAAGCTTTCTTT.

V is TRBV10-2 and J is TRBJ2-7, with 11 bases aligning to TRBD2. The CDR3 runs to 14 residues. The V segment lost 6 bases and the J segment 9 bases; nucleotides outside the gene matches: 10. CDR1 WSHSY and CDR2 SAAADI come from the germline V gene. CDR3 in amino acids: CASRDTSGSRPQYF. Written as DNA, the CDR3 is TGCGCCAGCAGGGATACTAGCGGGAGTAGGCCGCAGTACTTC.

The chain joins TRBV6-5 to TRBJ2-7; D not resolved. Germline V CDR1 and CDR2: MNHEY, SVGAGI. The V end was cut by 0 bases, the J end by 6 bases, with 9 bases between. This CDR3 has 13 residues. CDR3: CASSYSWGFEQYF. The CDR3 region has the DNA TGTGCCAGCAGTTACTCGTGGGGATTCGAGCAGTACTTC.